These 23 T cell receptor beta chains were sequenced from one sample in a study of blood T cell repertoires in COVID-19. Libraries were prepared by immunoSEQ multiplex PCR; TCRdb keeps only in-frame clonotypes and omits some of them. The sample has over 150,000 clones, 85% to 90% seen once. Sequenced material: PBMCs or T cells enriched from blood (not recorded which). These TCRs come from a man aged 40-49 years who had recovered from COVID-19.

The rearrangement links TRBV11-2 to TRBJ1-1, with D possibly being TRBD1 (5 bases). Trimming took off 5 bases at V and 5 bases at J, with 12 bases between the two ends. This CDR3 is 13 amino acids long. Germline values: CDR1 SGHAT, CDR2 FQNNGV. Written as DNA, the CDR3 is TGTGCCAGCAGCGAGAGACAGATAACTGAAGCTTTCTTT. This codes for CASSERQITEAFF.

The V and J genes are TRBV28 and TRBJ2-3; 8 positions agree with TRBD2. V lost 2 bases to trimming and J lost 4 bases; unmatched junction nucleotides: 2. This CDR3 has 14 amino acids. Germline V gene sequence: CDR1 MDHEN, CDR2 SYDVKM. The CDR3 DNA reads TGTGCCAGCAGTTTAGACGGGAGGGCAGATACGCAGTATTTT. It codes for CASSLDGRADTQYF.

This sequence joins TRBV27 and TRBJ2-7, with 9 positions matching TRBD2. Germline CDR1 reads MNHEY; CDR2 reads SMNVEV (reference sequence). V gave up 5 bases and J gave up 2 bases; unmatched junction bases: 10. This CDR3 is built from 16 residues. For the CDR3, the DNA is TGTGCCAGCAGTAGCAGGGGACTAGCCATTCCCTACGAGCAGTACTTC. Translated, it gives CASSSRGLAIPYEQYF.

The chain employs TRBV2 and TRBJ2-7; TRBD1 matches at 9 bases. The germline CDR1 and CDR2 sequences are SNHLY and FYNNEI. The CDR3 length is 15 residues. Germline trimming cut 6 bases from V and 4 bases from J; bases unmatched to any gene: 10. CDR3 sequence reads: CASSENRGLAYEQYF. The CDR3 DNA follows: TGTGCCAGCAGCGAGAACAGGGGGCTCGCTTACGAGCAGTACTTC.

This clone was counted a single time. CDR3 sequence (DNA): TGTGCCAGTAGTATGGCCAGGGGGAAAGGCTACACCTTC. Its translation is CASSMARGKGYTF. The V gene is TRBV19, the J gene TRBJ1-2; 7 positions match TRBD1. Per the germline V gene, CDR1 is LNHDA and CDR2 is SQIVND (reference sequence). CDR3 length equals 13 residues. V was clipped by 3 bases and J by 8 bases; unmatched bases: 6. The complete variable domain, with remaining parts taken from reference TRBV19 and TRBJ1-2, reads DGGITQSPKYLFRKEGQNVTLSCEQNLNHDAMYWYRQDPGQGLRLIYYSQIVNDFQKGDIAEGYSVSREKKESFPLTVTSAQKNPTAFYLCASSMARGKGYTFGSGTRLTVV.

The J gene is TRBJ1-1, the V gene TRBV7-6; 8 positions agree with TRBD1. This CDR3 is 15 amino acids long. Trimming at V came to 4 bases and at J to 0 bases, leaving 4 bases not matched to a gene. CDR1 is SGHVS, CDR2 FNYEAQ, per germline. The CDR3 bases are TGTGCCAGCAGCTCCTTGGACAGGGTGAACACTGAAGCTTTCTTT. Protein product: CASSSLDRVNTEAFF.

The chain is built from TRBV28 and TRBJ2-3; 7 bases agree with TRBD2. The germline gives CDR1 MDHEN, CDR2 SYDVKM. This CDR3 spans 17 amino acids. V lost 5 bases and J lost 2; bases outside the gene matches: 13. As DNA, the CDR3 is TGTGCCAGCAGTACACAGCGGGACCTACAAGCCACAGATACGCAGTATTTT. This translates into CASSTQRDLQATDTQYF.

This clone was found once. V usage is TRBV7-9 and J usage is TRBJ1-1; D perhaps matches TRBD1 (5 bases). From germline, CDR1 is SEHNR and CDR2 FQNEAQ (reference sequence). This CDR3 spans 15 amino acids. The V end lost 2 bases, the J end lost 2 bases, and 12 bases lay between the germline ends. The chain's CDR3 is CASSLQDTLNTEAFF. CDR3 sequence (DNA): TGTGCCAGCAGCTTACAGGACACCCTAAACACTGAAGCTTTCTTT.

J is TRBJ1-6 and V is TRBV3-1 (or the pseudogene TRBV3-2); tentatively, D is TRBD1 (5 bases). V dropped 5 bases and J dropped 7 bases, with 12 bases sitting between them. The CDR3 consists of 14 residues. The germline V gene has CDR1 LGHDT and CDR2 YNNKEL (reference sequence). The CDR3 DNA follows: TGTGCCAGCAGCTCGCGGGGGTCCAATTCACCCCTCCACTTT. Its translation: CASSSRGSNSPLHF.

The chain has TRBV10-2 and TRBJ2-1; D remains ambiguous. Germline-derived CDR1 and CDR2 are WSHSY and SAAADI. CDR3 size: 17 residues. V was shortened by 0 bases and J by 8 bases, with 20 bases between the two germline ends. In nucleotides, the CDR3 is TGCGCCAGCAGTGAGTCGGCGGCTAGGCGGTACATCGATGAGCAGTTCTTC. It is translated as CASSESAARRYIDEQFF.

V gene TRBV5-1 combines with J gene TRBJ2-7; TRBD1 agrees at 8 bases. Germline CDR1 reads SGHRS; CDR2 reads YFSETQ. This CDR3 has 14 residues. Unmatched junction bases numbered 6, after V lost 3 bases and J lost 4 bases. CDR3 sequence: CASSSGQGQYEQYF. The CDR3 DNA reads TGCGCCAGCAGCTCTGGACAGGGCCAGTACGAGCAGTACTTC. Looking up the rest from reference TRBV5-1 and TRBJ2-7 gives the full variable domain: KAGVTQTPRYLIKTRGQQVTLSCSPISGHRSVSWYQQTPGQGLQFLFEYFSETQRNKGNFPGRFSGRQFSNSRSEMNVSTLELGDSALYLCASSSGQGQYEQYFGPGTRLTVT.

The sample holds one count of this clone. The CDR3 DNA reads TGTGCCAGCAAATACGGACATCAGGGTGTCACTGAAGCTTTCTTT. As protein: CASKYGHQGVTEAFF. The rearrangement joins TRBV27 to TRBJ1-1, with D possibly being TRBD1 (5 bases). The CDR3 totals 15 residues. With 7 bases removed from V and 4 bases from J, the gap between germline ends came to 19 bases. Germline CDR1 and CDR2: MNHEY and SMNVEV (reference sequence).

In this sample, this clone turned up once. The V gene is TRBV5-1, the J gene TRBJ2-7, with 14 bases identical to TRBD2. The CDR3 sequence is 15 residues long. V was pared by 1 base and J by 4 bases, with 1 base of the junction left unmatched. The germline CDR1 and CDR2 sequences are SGHRS and YFSETQ. The CDR3 region has the DNA TGCGCCAGCAGCTTGCGGACTAGCGGGGGGTACGAGCAGTACTTC. Translation gives CASSLRTSGGYEQYF. Supplemented by reference TRBV5-1 and TRBJ2-7, the full variable domain reads KAGVTQTPRYLIKTRGQQVTLSCSPISGHRSVSWYQQTPGQGLQFLFEYFSETQRNKGNFPGRFSGRQFSNSRSEMNVSTLELGDSALYLCASSLRTSGGYEQYFGPGTRLTVT.

Concerning this clone itself: Other DNA sequences in the sample encode the same CDR3. V usage is TRBV7-3 and J usage is TRBJ2-3; a possible D gene is TRBD2 (5 bases). Germline values: CDR1 SGHTA, CDR2 FQGTGA. Trimming stripped 2 bases from V and 2 bases from J, with 8 bases between. The CDR3 extends over 14 amino acids. CDR3 sequence reads: CASSLGLATDTQYF. The CDR3, as DNA: TGTGCCAGCAGCTTAGGGCTAGCCACAGATACGCAGTATTTT.

CDR3 bases: TGCAGCGTTTACGACCCAGGGTTTGAAGCTTTCTTT. This sequence encodes CSVYDPGFEAFF. V is TRBV29-1 and J is TRBJ1-1; D perhaps matches TRBD1 (5 bases). Per the germline V gene, CDR1 is SQVTM and CDR2 is ANQGSEA. Trimming left V 5 bases short and J 7 bases short, with 14 bases between. This CDR3 region has 12 residues.

The chain carries TRBV24-1 and TRBJ2-2; 9 bases line up with TRBD1. Per the germline V gene, CDR1 is KGHDR and CDR2 is SFDVKD. CDR3 length: 17 residues. The junction had 12 bases not matched to a gene; V was cut back by 3 bases and J by 8 bases. The CDR3 DNA is TGTGCCACCAGTGATGAACCGGGACAGGGTCTATCAGGGGAGCTGTTTTTT. It codes for CATSDEPGQGLSGELFF.

The rearrangement links TRBV11-2 to TRBJ2-7, with a tentative D call TRBD1 (6 bases). This CDR3 has 14 amino acids. V lost 1 base and J 4 bases, leaving 11 bases between the germline ends. Germline loops: CDR1 SGHAT, CDR2 FQNNGV. The CDR3 loop reads CASSLGDTLYEQYF. CDR3 bases: TGTGCCAGCAGCTTAGGGGACACGCTTTACGAGCAGTACTTC.

The chain has TRBV6-2 or TRBV6-3 and TRBJ1-6; TRBD1 agrees at 7 bases. The CDR3 runs 14 residues. V dropped 4 bases and J dropped 9; count of bases not matched to a gene: 6. Germline loops: CDR1 MNHEY, CDR2 SVGEGT. CDR3 in amino acids: CASSLQGHLSPLHF. The CDR3 DNA reads as TGTGCCAGCAGTTTACAGGGGCATCTTTCACCCCTCCACTTT.

The V gene is TRBV9, the J gene TRBJ2-2, with TRBD1 identical over 7 bases. The CDR3 spans 14 residues. The V segment lost 4 bases and the J segment 7 bases; nucleotides outside the gene matches: 7. Germline CDR1 is SGDLS and CDR2 is YYNGEE. CDR3 nucleotide sequence: TGTGCCAGCAGCCTTAGTACAGGGGACGGGGAGCTGTTTTTT. This sequence encodes CASSLSTGDGELFF.

The rearrangement links TRBV11-2 to TRBJ1-6; TRBD1 aligns across 9 bases. Trimming took 6 bases from V and 5 from J; bases not matched to a gene: 11. This CDR3 spans 17 amino acids. Looked up from germline, CDR1 is SGHAT and CDR2 is FQNNGV. CDR3 loop: CASRGDRAFTNNSPLHF. The CDR3 DNA is TGTGCCAGCAGGGGGGACAGGGCCTTTACGAATAATTCACCCCTCCACTTT.

Notes on this clone: At one of its ends the junction is not consistent with the germline gene, which may arise from a read error. The chain links TRBV5-4 to TRBJ1-2; 9 nucleotides align to TRBD1. The CDR3 runs 14 residues. Per germline, CDR1 SGHNT and CDR2 YYREEE (reference sequence). As DNA, the CDR3 is TGTGCCAGCAGGTTGGACAGGGGAAGCTATGGCTACACCTTC. Translating gives CASRLDRGSYGYTF.

The chain couples TRBV5-1 to TRBJ2-3, with D perhaps matching TRBD2 (5 bases). This CDR3 is 16 amino acids long. The germline gives CDR1 SGHRS, CDR2 YFSETQ. V gave up 4 bases and J gave up 1 base, with 16 bases separating them. The CDR3, as DNA: TGCGCCAGCAGCCCAACTAGTCTCCGGCGCACAGATACGCAGTATTTT. Residues: CASSPTSLRRTDTQYF.

V and J are TRBV7-9 and TRBJ1-3, with TRBD1 matching 10 bases. The CDR3 is made up of 15 amino acids. From germline, CDR1 is SEHNR and CDR2 FQNEAQ (reference sequence). J gave up 8 bases and V 4 bases, and 8 bases lay outside the gene matches. The CDR3: CASSSRGQGEYTIYF. The CDR3 DNA follows: TGTGCCAGCAGCTCGCGAGGACAGGGGGAGTACACCATATATTTT.